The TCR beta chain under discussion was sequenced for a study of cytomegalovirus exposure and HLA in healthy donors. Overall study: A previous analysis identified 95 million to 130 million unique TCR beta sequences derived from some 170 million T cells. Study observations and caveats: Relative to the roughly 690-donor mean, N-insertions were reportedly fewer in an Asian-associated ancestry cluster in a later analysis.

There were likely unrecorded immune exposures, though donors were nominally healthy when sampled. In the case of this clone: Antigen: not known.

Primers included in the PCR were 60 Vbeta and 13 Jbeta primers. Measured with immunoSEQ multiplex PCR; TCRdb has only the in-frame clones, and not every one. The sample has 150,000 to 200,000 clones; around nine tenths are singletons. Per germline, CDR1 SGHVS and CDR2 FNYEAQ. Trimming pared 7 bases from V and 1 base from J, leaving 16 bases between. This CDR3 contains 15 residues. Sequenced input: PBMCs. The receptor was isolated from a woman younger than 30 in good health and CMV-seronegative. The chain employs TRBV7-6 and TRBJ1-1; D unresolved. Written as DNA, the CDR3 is TGTGCCAGCATCTCTTCGCCCAGCGGGAACACTGAAGCTTTCTTT. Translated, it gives CASISSPSGNTEAFF.